The 9 T cell receptor beta chains presented below share a single source sample, sequenced in a study of cytomegalovirus exposure and HLA in healthy donors. Researchers ran the PCR with 60 Vbeta and 13 Jbeta primers. TCRdb's copy holds only in-frame clones and misses some; the assay was immunoSEQ multiplex PCR. The data contain 150,000 to 200,000 clones, around 77% of them singletons. Material: PBMCs. These receptors originate from a man aged 25 to 40 in good health and CMV-seronegative.

This chain connects TRBV6-1 to TRBJ2-3, with TRBD1 as a possible D gene (6 bases). The germline V and J ends were trimmed by 2 bases and 1 base, with 13 bases remaining between them. CDR1 and CDR2 from the germline V gene are MNHNS and SASEGT. The CDR3 length is 16 residues. CDR3 sequence reads: CASSESRGLGTDTQYF. The CDR3 DNA follows: TGTGCCAGCAGTGAATCCAGGGGCCTAGGCACAGATACGCAGTATTTT.

The chain joins TRBV5-4 to TRBJ2-7, with TRBD1 as a possible D gene (6 bases). Germline V gene lookup returns CDR1 SGHNT and CDR2 YYREEE (reference sequence). The CDR3 runs 14 residues. Trimming stripped 4 bases from V and 2 bases from J, with 13 bases between. The CDR3 sequence is CASSAQGIPYEQYF. CDR3 bases: TGTGCCAGCAGCGCACAGGGAATCCCCTACGAGCAGTACTTC.

The chain couples TRBV21-1 to TRBJ2-1; the table's D gene call, TRBD2, was not cross checked with the DNA. TRBV21-1 is marked as a pseudogene. CDR3 size: 21 residues. CDR3 coding DNA: TGTGCCAGCAGCAAAGAGGGCAGCGCTAGCGGGAGGCCGAGCTCCTACAATGAGCAGTTCTTC. Translated, it gives CASSKEGSASGRPSSYNEQFF.

The rearrangement links TRBV5-1 to TRBJ2-7; 10 bases agree with TRBD2. This CDR3 region has 17 residues. The V and J ends lost 2 bases and 3 bases, in that order; junction bases with no gene match: 11. From germline, CDR1 is SGHRS and CDR2 YFSETQ. CDR3 amino acids: CASSFRIAGGSLYEQYF. The CDR3 DNA sequence: TGCGCCAGCAGCTTTCGCATAGCGGGAGGAAGCCTCTACGAGCAGTACTTC. Drawing the rest from reference TRBV5-1 and TRBJ2-7, the complete variable domain is KAGVTQTPRYLIKTRGQQVTLSCSPISGHRSVSWYQQTPGQGLQFLFEYFSETQRNKGNFPGRFSGRQFSNSRSEMNVSTLELGDSALYLCASSFRIAGGSLYEQYFGPGTRLTVT.

This clone was seen just once. J is TRBJ2-7 and V is TRBV2, with a tentative D call TRBD1 (5 bases). The germline gives CDR1 SNHLY, CDR2 FYNNEI. V lost 6 bases, J lost 6 bases, and 9 bases lay in between. The CDR3 has 11 residues. As DNA, the CDR3 is TGTGCCAGCAGGGGGCGTGGCGAGCAGTACTTC. It translates to CASRGRGEQYF.

The chain joins TRBV27 to TRBJ2-1; 10 nucleotides line up with TRBD2. Unmatched junction bases numbered 16, after V lost 4 bases and J lost 7 bases. In germline, CDR1 is MNHEY, CDR2 SMNVEV (reference sequence). The CDR3 is made up of 18 amino acids. The CDR3 loop is CASSSLWGSGRGRNEQFF. In DNA, the CDR3 is TGTGCCAGCAGTTCCCTCTGGGGGAGCGGGAGGGGGCGGAATGAGCAGTTCTTC.

The gene calls are TRBV6-1 and TRBJ2-7; D call uncertain. Germline values: CDR1 MNHNS, CDR2 SASEGT. This CDR3 region has 12 residues. V lost 4 bases, J lost 3 bases, and 7 bases lay in between. CDR3 DNA sequence: TGTGCCAGCAGTGCTCGGTTCTACGAGCAGTACTTC. Translation gives CASSARFYEQYF.

The chain combines TRBV10-3 with TRBJ1-1, with 7 bases lining up with TRBD1. V shed 4 bases and J 10 bases; nucleotides not matched to a gene: 12. The CDR3 has 14 amino acids. Looked up from germline, CDR1 is ENHRY and CDR2 is SYGVKD. CDR3 residues: CAISAETGMIRAFF. The CDR3 nucleotides are TGTGCCATCAGTGCCGAGACAGGGATGATTAGAGCTTTCTTT.

The V call is TRBV21-1, the J call TRBJ1-2; TRBD1 is the table's D call, not checked against the DNA. TRBV21-1 counts as a pseudogene. There are 11 residues in the CDR3. CDR3 region: CASQGSYGYTF. Written as DNA, the CDR3 is TGTGCCAGCCAGGGCTCCTATGGCTACACCTTC.